Each of the 29 T cell receptor beta chains below was sequenced from the same sample in a study of identical twins. TCRdb fed the 5' RACE reads into MiXCR, producing one record per CDR3 protein. The sample carries about 260,000 distinct CDR3 sequences, approximately 7% recorded once. The sample also formed part of further work on yellow fever vaccine responses in identical twins.

Sequenced input: memory (CD45RO+) T cells sorted from blood. The receptors stem from a woman under 30 in good health.

This clonotype was picked up a small number of times. The chain employs TRBV20-1 and TRBJ2-4; tentative D call: TRBD1 (6 bases). CDR1 is DFQATT, CDR2 SNEGSKA, per germline (reference sequence). V lost 0 bases, J lost 8 bases, and 11 bases lay in between. The CDR3 has 13 residues. As DNA, the CDR3 is TGCAGTGCTAGAGACCCAGGGGACCACATTCAGTACTTC. Amino acid sequence: CSARDPGDHIQYF.

This clonotype was picked up a small number of times. J is TRBJ2-1 and V is TRBV7-2; D might be TRBD1 (6 bases). In germline, CDR1 is SGHTA, CDR2 FQGNSA. The V and J ends lost 5 bases and 1 base respectively, with 15 bases between them. CDR3 length: 16 amino acids. Here the CDR3 reads CASSPVRGRSYNEQFF. The CDR3 DNA reads TGTGCCAGCAGCCCCGTCAGGGGACGGTCCTACAATGAGCAGTTCTTC.

This clonotype has ten or more counts. The chain uses TRBV10-3 and TRBJ1-1; D is possibly TRBD1 (5 bases). Trimming took 7 bases from V and 1 from J, leaving 10 bases between them. The CDR3 is 13 residues long. Germline loops: CDR1 ENHRY, CDR2 SYGVKD. Here the CDR3 reads CAIMGVQNTEAFF. CDR3 nucleotide sequence: TGTGCCATCATGGGGGTTCAGAACACTGAAGCTTTCTTT.

This clonotype was detected a few times. The rearrangement uses TRBV19 and TRBJ1-1; D unresolved. This CDR3 contains 15 residues. The germline V gene has CDR1 LNHDA and CDR2 SQIVND (reference sequence). V was clipped by 6 bases and J by 1 base, with 15 bases between them. The CDR3 region has the DNA TGTGCCAGTAGCCCTACGTTGGGGTCGAACACTGAAGCTTTCTTT. This translates into CASSPTLGSNTEAFF. The whole variable domain, remainder taken from reference TRBV19 and TRBJ1-1, is DGGITQSPKYLFRKEGQNVTLSCEQNLNHDAMYWYRQDPGQGLRLIYYSQIVNDFQKGDIAEGYSVSREKKESFPLTVTSAQKNPTAFYLCASSPTLGSNTEAFFGQGTRLTVV.

The V call is TRBV10-3, the J call TRBJ2-1, with 7 bases identical to TRBD2. The CDR3 covers 13 residues. V dropped 10 bases and J dropped 8; count of bases not matched to a gene: 11. Germline-derived CDR1 and CDR2 are ENHRY and SYGVKD. The CDR3 protein is CATLQTSRDEQFF. The DNA of the CDR3 is TGTGCCACCCTGCAGACTAGCAGGGATGAGCAGTTCTTC.

This clonotype came up many times. The genes are TRBV9 and TRBJ1-2, with 7 bases lining up with TRBD1. Germline CDR1 reads SGDLS; CDR2 reads YYNGEE. Germline trimming cut 5 bases from V and 2 bases from J; bases unmatched to any gene: 15. The CDR3 length is 17 residues. As DNA, the CDR3 is TGTGCCAGCAGTACGATGGGCCGGGACAGAGGAAACTATGGCTACACCTTC. Its protein product is CASSTMGRDRGNYGYTF.

This clonotype was counted a few times. The chain is built from TRBV20-1 and TRBJ1-5; 7 bases are a match to TRBD1. Losses at the gene ends were 1 base for V and 8 bases for J; bases not matched to a gene: 8. CDR3 length: 14 amino acids. CDR1 is DFQATT, CDR2 SNEGSKA, per germline (reference sequence). CDR3: CSARARQGEEPQHF. DNA for the CDR3: TGCAGTGCTAGAGCTAGACAGGGAGAGGAGCCCCAGCATTTT.

This clonotype appeared many times. The gene calls are TRBV6-5 and TRBJ2-7; the match to TRBD1 covers 8 bases. The germline V gene encodes CDR1 MNHEY and CDR2 SVGAGI. With 0 bases clipped from V and 4 bases from J, the junction kept 2 bases outside the gene matches. The CDR3 contains 14 residues. CDR3 residues: CASSYSTGVYEQYF. CDR3 nucleotides: TGTGCCAGCAGTTACTCGACAGGGGTGTACGAGCAGTACTTC.

This clonotype appeared a few times. The chain couples TRBV7-2 to TRBJ2-4; 8 positions agree with TRBD2. The CDR3 is 15 amino acids. Germline CDR1 is SGHTA and CDR2 is FQGNSA. V lost 6 bases, J lost 3 bases, and 7 bases stayed unmatched. CDR3 loop: CASSQSGRGKNIQYF. As DNA, the CDR3 is TGTGCCAGCAGTCAGAGCGGGAGAGGCAAAAACATTCAGTACTTC.

The sample holds many counts of this clonotype. This rearrangement joins TRBV24-1 to TRBJ2-2, with TRBD1 matching 10 bases. The CDR3 length is 16 residues. After removal of 3 bases from V and 3 bases from J, the junction contained 3 bases not matched to a gene. The germline V gene encodes CDR1 KGHDR and CDR2 SFDVKD. CDR3 sequence: CATSDRGTGDTGELFF. DNA for the CDR3: TGTGCCACCAGTGATCGAGGGACAGGGGACACCGGGGAGCTGTTTTTT.

This clonotype was counted many times. V and J are TRBV10-3 and TRBJ2-7, with 7 bases identical to TRBD2. J lost 1 base, V lost 2 bases, and 5 bases had no gene match. The length of the CDR3 is 15 residues. Germline assignment: CDR1 ENHRY and CDR2 SYGVKD. The CDR3 is CAISEGLGSSYEQYF. CDR3 sequence (DNA): TGTGCCATCAGTGAGGGACTAGGATCATCCTACGAGCAGTACTTC.

This clonotype has a handful of counts. This chain connects TRBV19 to TRBJ1-1, with D unresolved. The CDR3 extends over 13 amino acids. With 7 bases removed from V and 8 bases from J, the gap between germline ends came to 17 bases. Germline loops: CDR1 LNHDA, CDR2 SQIVND (reference sequence). CDR3 nucleotide sequence: TGTGCCAGTACCTCAGAGGCGCGGATCGAAGCTTTCTTT. Translated, it gives CASTSEARIEAFF.

This clonotype was counted at least ten times. V usage is TRBV7-9 and J usage is TRBJ1-1, with 9 nucleotides matching TRBD1. Germline V gene lookup returns CDR1 SEHNR and CDR2 FQNEAQ (reference sequence). V was clipped by 5 bases and J by 4 bases; unmatched bases: 14. CDR3 length: 17 amino acids. The CDR3 DNA reads as TGTGCCAGCAGCCACACGGGGGGGGACAGGGCTCGCACTGAAGCTTTCTTT. This gives the protein CASSHTGGDRARTEAFF.

CDR3 nucleotides: TGCGCCAGCAGCTTGGAACTTATAAAAACAGATACGCAGTATTTT. Translated: CASSLELIKTDTQYF. V is TRBV5-1 and J is TRBJ2-3; D ambiguous. CDR3 size: 15 residues. The germline V gene has CDR1 SGHRS and CDR2 YFSETQ. Trimming took 0 bases from V and 3 from J, leaving 11 bases between them.

This clonotype was detected many times. This chain joins TRBV6-1 and TRBJ2-3; D is possibly TRBD1 or TRBD2 (5 bases each). Deletions cut 5 bases from V and 0 bases from J, with 15 bases between. This CDR3 spans 16 amino acids. CDR1 is MNHNS, CDR2 SASEGT, per germline. The CDR3 bases are TGTGCCAGCAGTCCCGGGGCAGTCGCTAGCACAGATACGCAGTATTTT. This gives the protein CASSPGAVASTDTQYF.

Only a few counts were recorded for this clonotype. V is TRBV5-1 and J is TRBJ2-1; TRBD2 matches 12 bases. The CDR3 extends over 18 amino acids. Looked up from germline, CDR1 is SGHRS and CDR2 is YFSETQ. The V gene end was trimmed by 0 bases and the J gene end by 4 bases; junction bases not matched to a gene: 8. In nucleotides, the CDR3 is TGCGCCAGCAGCTTGGATAAACTAGCGGGAGGTGGGTACAATGAGCAGTTCTTC. This sequence encodes CASSLDKLAGGGYNEQFF.

This clonotype was observed many times. V and J are TRBV12-3 or TRBV12-4 and TRBJ2-1; TRBD2 aligns across 8 bases. CDR3 length equals 16 residues. V was pared by 3 bases and J by 6 bases, with 10 bases of the junction left unmatched. CDR3 DNA sequence: TGTGCCAGCAGTTTGCGAAGCGGGAGTCGTGTCAATGAGCAGTTCTTC. It is translated as CASSLRSGSRVNEQFF.

This clonotype was picked up a small number of times. The rearrangement joins TRBV20-1 to TRBJ2-2, with 9 positions matching TRBD2. This CDR3 region has 14 residues. Unmatched junction bases numbered 13, after V lost 7 bases and J lost 10 bases. Looked up from germline, CDR1 is DFQATT and CDR2 is SNEGSKA (reference sequence). The CDR3 nucleotides read TGCAGTGGACGGGAAGGTAGCGGGAGCGAGGAGCTGTTTTTT. Translating it yields CSGREGSGSEELFF.

CDR3 residues: CASSVGRYDTQYF. The CDR3 DNA reads as TGTGCCAGCAGCGTAGGTCGTTATGATACGCAGTATTTT. The V call is TRBV9, the J call TRBJ2-3; D not resolved. Deletions cut 0 bases from V and 6 bases from J, with 8 bases between. This CDR3 contains 13 residues. The germline V gene encodes CDR1 SGDLS and CDR2 YYNGEE.

This clonotype was seen many times. The chain recombines TRBV7-2 with TRBJ2-5, with 7 bases matching TRBD2. This CDR3 comprises 16 residues. Germline loops: CDR1 SGHTA, CDR2 FQGNSA. Trimming took 1 base from V and 2 from J; bases not matched to a gene: 7. The DNA of the CDR3 is TGTGCCAGCAGCTTAGACCGGGCTAGCGGACAAGAGACCCAGTACTTC. Its translation is CASSLDRASGQETQYF.

This clonotype was counted at least ten times. V and J are TRBV5-1 and TRBJ2-1; D might be TRBD2 (6 bases). The CDR3 is 15 residues long. Germline V lookup: CDR1 SGHRS, CDR2 YFSETQ. The V end was cut by 0 bases, the J end by 1 base, with 8 bases between. CDR3 nucleotides: TGCGCCAGCAGCTTGGGTGGGGGGTCCTACAATGAGCAGTTCTTC. The encoded protein is CASSLGGGSYNEQFF. The whole variable domain, remainder taken from reference TRBV5-1 and TRBJ2-1, is KAGVTQTPRYLIKTRGQQVTLSCSPISGHRSVSWYQQTPGQGLQFLFEYFSETQRNKGNFPGRFSGRQFSNSRSEMNVSTLELGDSALYLCASSLGGGSYNEQFFGPGTRLTVL.

The CDR3 here is CASSLIPPRGGELFF. As DNA, the CDR3 is TGTGCCAGCAGCTTAATTCCCCCCAGGGGCGGGGAGCTGTTTTTT. The chain has TRBV11-2 and TRBJ2-2; maybe TRBD1 (6 bases). This CDR3 has 15 amino acids. Germline V gene lookup returns CDR1 SGHAT and CDR2 FQNNGV. V was cut by 2 bases and J by 7 bases, with 14 bases left in between.

This clonotype occurred a few times. The V gene is TRBV11-1, the J gene TRBJ2-1; 9 nucleotides match TRBD2. Germline lookup yields CDR1 SGHAT and CDR2 FQDESV (reference sequence). V gave up 5 bases and J gave up 6 bases; unmatched junction bases: 8. The CDR3 has 15 amino acids. The chain's CDR3 is CASSRGTSSLNEQFF. DNA for the CDR3: TGTGCCAGCAGCCGAGGGACTAGCAGTCTCAATGAGCAGTTCTTC.

This clonotype was counted only a few times. The rearrangement links TRBV3-1 to TRBJ2-5; 9 positions agree with TRBD1. The V segment lost 1 base and the J segment 5 bases; nucleotides outside the gene matches: 5. CDR3 size: 15 residues. Germline V gene data show CDR1 as LGHDT and CDR2 as YNNKEL (reference sequence). The CDR3 protein is CASSQVTGGIETQYF. For the CDR3, the DNA is TGTGCCAGCAGCCAAGTTACAGGGGGCATTGAGACCCAGTACTTC.

This chain joins TRBV20-1 and TRBJ1-4; D is undetermined. The CDR3 covers 13 residues. Germline V CDR1 and CDR2: DFQATT, SNEGSKA (reference sequence). The V end was cut by 0 bases, the J end by 10 bases, with 12 bases between. CDR3 amino acids: CSARDYEAGKLFF. The CDR3 bases are TGCAGTGCTAGAGACTATGAAGCGGGAAAACTGTTTTTT.

This clonotype occurred many times. CDR3 bases: TGTGCCAGCAGTTGGCGACGGGACACTCAACAAGAGACCCAGTACTTC. Residues: CASSWRRDTQQETQYF. The chain combines TRBV12-3 or TRBV12-4 with TRBJ2-5; the D gene is possibly TRBD1 (6 bases). V lost 4 bases and J lost 2, with 17 bases in between. The CDR3 length is 16 residues.

The chain uses TRBV18 and TRBJ2-7; 9 bases are shared with TRBD2. The V gene's germline CDR1 is KGHSH and CDR2 LQKENI. J lost 7 bases, V lost 0 bases, and 7 bases had no gene match. The CDR3 spans 15 residues. For the CDR3, the DNA is TGTGCCAGCTCACCACCGTCTAGCGGGATATGGGAGCAGTACTTC. This codes for CASSPPSSGIWEQYF.

In this sample, this clonotype turned up many times. CDR3 residues: CASSTRLSRSYEQYV. The CDR3 DNA is TGTGCCAGCAGCACCCGTCTCAGCCGTTCCTACGAGCAGTACGTC. The chain couples TRBV7-8 to TRBJ2-7; D not resolved. V was shortened by 5 bases and J by 1 base, with 15 bases between the two germline ends. Germline loops: CDR1 SGHVS, CDR2 FQNEAQ. This CDR3 contains 15 residues.

This chain links TRBV10-3 with TRBJ1-1, with a possible D match to TRBD1 (5 bases). V lost 6 bases and J lost 1, with 9 bases in between. Germline V gene lookup returns CDR1 ENHRY and CDR2 SYGVKD. This CDR3 contains 13 residues. The CDR3 region is CAIRSDKNTEAFF. The CDR3 bases are TGTGCCATCAGATCGGACAAGAACACTGAAGCTTTCTTT.